This T cell receptor beta chain originates from a study of vaccination effects on CD4 cells after COVID-19. The table lists this clone with a count of one. Its antigen remains unknown. One junction end does not reproduce the germline sequence, and a read error may be involved. Clones were read by immunoSEQ multiplex PCR, and TCRdb kept only the in-frame ones, dropping some. The table lists 35,000 to 55,000 clones, around 76% of them singletons. The CDR3 is 13 amino acids. The germline V gene encodes CDR1 SSHAT and CDR2 FNYEAQ (reference sequence). Following culture for approximately ten days, CD4+ T cells were isolated. From March to December 2020, the person had a SARS-CoV-2 infection that was confirmed by PCR. As their vaccination, participants received two doses of either BNT162b2 or mRNA-1273.

The specimen was CD4+ T cells from PBMCs cultured without peptide, collected after COVID-19 vaccination. This TCR derives from a human donor who had a prior SARS-CoV-2 infection. V gene TRBV7-7 combines with J gene TRBJ2-1; perhaps TRBD2 as D (5 bases). DNA for the CDR3: TGTGCTAGCAGCTTAGCGCACACCGATGAGCAGTTCTTC. It is translated as CASSLAHTDEQFF.